This T cell receptor (beta chain) came from a study of regulatory T cells in long-lasting Graves disease. Stated time point: persistent/refractory GD, antithyroid drugs over 5 years with positive TRAb. After RNA was extracted from PBMCs, the TCR library was made from it. To make TCR beta libraries, researchers used iRepertoire HTBI primers and Arm-PCR of CDR3 regions. MiXCR, applied by TCRdb to the multiplex PCR reads, yields one record per CDR3 protein. The sample contains fewer than 450,000 distinct CDR3 sequences, about 25% of which appear only once. The input for sequencing was peripheral blood mononuclear cells (PBMCs), taken when the disease was refractory, from a patient treated with antithyroid drugs. This TCR was recovered from a female donor with Graves disease.

DNA of the CDR3: TGCAGCGTTCTTTGGGCCACCCAAGTTTCGGCTTTCTTT. This encodes CSVLWATQVSAFF. J is TRBJ1-1 and V is TRBV29-1; D not resolved. The CDR3 extends over 13 amino acids. CDR1 is SQVTM, CDR2 ANQGSEA, per germline. With 5 bases removed from V and 11 bases from J, the gap between germline ends came to 21 bases.